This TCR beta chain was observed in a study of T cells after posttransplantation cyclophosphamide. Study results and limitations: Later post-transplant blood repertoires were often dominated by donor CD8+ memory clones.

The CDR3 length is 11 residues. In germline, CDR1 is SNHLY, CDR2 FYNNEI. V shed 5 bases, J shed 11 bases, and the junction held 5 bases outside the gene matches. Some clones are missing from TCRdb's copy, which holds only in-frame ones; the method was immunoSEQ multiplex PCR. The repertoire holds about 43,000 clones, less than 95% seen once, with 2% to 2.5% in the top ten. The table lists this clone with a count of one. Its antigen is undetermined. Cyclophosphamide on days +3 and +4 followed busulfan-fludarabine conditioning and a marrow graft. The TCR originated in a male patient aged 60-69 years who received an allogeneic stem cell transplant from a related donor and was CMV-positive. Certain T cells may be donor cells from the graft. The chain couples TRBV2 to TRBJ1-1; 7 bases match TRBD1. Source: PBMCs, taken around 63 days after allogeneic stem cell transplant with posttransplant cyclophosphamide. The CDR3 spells CASSPDRVAFF. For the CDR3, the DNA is TGTGCCAGCAGTCCCGACAGGGTGGCTTTCTTT.